Listed here are 28 T cell receptor beta chains from one sample, sequenced in a study of cytomegalovirus exposure and HLA in healthy donors. Vbeta (60) and Jbeta (13) primers were used in the PCR. The table came from immunoSEQ multiplex PCR; TCRdb's copy has only in-frame clones and leaves some out. Of fewer than 90,000 clones in the sample, 78% are singletons; the top ten hold around 2.6%. What was sequenced was PBMCs. These receptors all stem from a male donor in good health and CMV-seropositive.

The rearrangement uses TRBV7-2 and TRBJ2-6; 8 positions agree with TRBD1. This CDR3 has 15 residues. V lost 7 bases, J lost 1 base, and 3 bases stayed unmatched. Germline V gene lookup returns CDR1 SGHTA and CDR2 FQGNSA. The chain's CDR3 is CASTRQGSGANVLTF. In DNA form, the CDR3 reads TGTGCCAGCACCAGACAGGGGTCTGGGGCCAACGTCCTGACTTTC.

This clone appeared a few times. The rearrangement joins TRBV6-5 to TRBJ1-3, with 8 bases fitting TRBD1. Germline loops: CDR1 MNHEY, CDR2 SVGAGI. J gave up 3 bases and V 4 bases, and 2 bases lay outside the gene matches. The CDR3 has 14 amino acids. CDR3 amino acids: CASSSTGGGNTIYF. CDR3 in DNA: TGTGCCAGCAGTTCCACAGGGGGTGGAAACACCATATATTTT.

This clone was counted a few times. The chain uses TRBV27 and TRBJ2-7; D gene ambiguous. This CDR3 is built from 11 residues. V lost 6 bases and J 2 bases, leaving 5 bases between the germline ends. Germline loops: CDR1 MNHEY, CDR2 SMNVEV (reference sequence). CDR3 DNA sequence: TGTGCCAGCAGACTTCCCTACGAGCAGTACTTC. Protein product: CASRLPYEQYF.

The chain uses TRBV9 and TRBJ2-2, with TRBD2 matching 10 bases. V gave up 4 bases and J gave up 7 bases; unmatched junction bases: 16. The CDR3 totals 18 residues. Germline values: CDR1 SGDLS, CDR2 YYNGEE. The CDR3 sequence: CASSPLPTSGKMLGELFF. The CDR3 coding sequence is TGTGCCAGCAGCCCCCTCCCTACTAGCGGGAAAATGCTCGGGGAGCTGTTTTTT.

Comment on this clone: The junction does not match germline at one end; this may be a read error. This rearrangement joins TRBV5-4 to TRBJ2-3; TRBD2 aligns across 15 bases. CDR1 and CDR2 from the germline V gene are SGHNT and YYREEE (reference sequence). The CDR3 has 17 amino acids. CDR3 sequence: CVSSSGLAGGRTDTQYF. CDR3 sequence (DNA): TGTGTCAGCAGCTCGGGACTAGCGGGAGGCCGCACAGATACGCAGTATTTT. The full variable domain, in which reference TRBV5-4 and TRBJ2-3 provide the parts outside the CDR3, is ETGVTQSPTHLIKTRGQQVTLRCSSQSGHNTVSWYQQALGQGPQFIFQYYREEENGRGNFPPRFSGLQFPNYSSELNVNALELDDSALYLCVSSSGLAGGRTDTQYFGPGTRLTVL.

J is TRBJ1-5 and V is TRBV12-5, with D unresolved. The CDR3 covers 12 residues. Germline-derived CDR1 and CDR2 are LGHNT and FRNRAP. The CDR3 coding sequence is TGTGCCTACCTAATACTCAATCAGCCCCAGCATTTT. Translated, it gives CAYLILNQPQHF.

The chain is built from TRBV6-6 and TRBJ1-5; a weak D match, TRBD1 (5 bases). Trimming pared 2 bases from V and 4 bases from J, leaving 15 bases between. The CDR3 consists of 16 residues. Germline V gene data show CDR1 as MNHNY and CDR2 as SVGAGI (reference sequence). CDR3 in amino acids: CASSYRAQRGNQPQHF. The CDR3 bases are TGTGCCAGCAGTTACAGGGCTCAAAGGGGTAATCAGCCCCAGCATTTT.

The V call is TRBV7-2, the J call TRBJ1-2, with TRBD1 as a possible D gene (6 bases). The CDR3 is 15 amino acids. CDR1 SGHTA and CDR2 FQGNSA come from the germline V gene. V was pared by 5 bases and J by 0 bases, with 13 bases between. The CDR3 loop reads CASSQRQAANYGYTF. CDR3 coding DNA: TGTGCCAGCAGCCAGAGACAGGCGGCTAACTATGGCTACACCTTC.

V usage is TRBV19 and J usage is TRBJ2-3, with D perhaps matching TRBD1 (5 bases). Trimming stripped 6 bases from V and 6 bases from J, with 10 bases between. Germline V gene sequence: CDR1 LNHDA, CDR2 SQIVND (reference sequence). The CDR3 covers 12 residues. The CDR3 DNA reads TGTGCCAGTAGCACAGGACCGGATACGCAGTATTTT. This gives the protein CASSTGPDTQYF.

The V and J genes are TRBV11-2 and TRBJ2-5, with a weak D call TRBD1 (6 bases). The V and J ends lost 5 bases and 0 bases respectively, with 10 bases between them. CDR3 length: 14 residues. Germline V gene sequence: CDR1 SGHAT, CDR2 FQNNGV. CDR3: CASSTRGYQETQYF. The CDR3 DNA reads as TGTGCCAGCAGCACCAGGGGTTACCAAGAGACCCAGTACTTC.

The chain uses TRBV5-1 and TRBJ2-5; D perhaps matches TRBD2 (6 bases). Deletions cut 3 bases from V and 3 bases from J, with 12 bases between. The CDR3 consists of 14 residues. Looked up from germline, CDR1 is SGHRS and CDR2 is YFSETQ. CDR3 DNA: TGCGCCAGCAGCTCGGGACTTATGAAAGAGACCCAGTACTTC. Amino acids: CASSSGLMKETQYF.

The genes are TRBV28 and TRBJ1-2; D remains unclear. The CDR3 spans 12 residues. V was clipped by 8 bases and J by 2 bases, with 9 bases between them. Germline V CDR1 and CDR2: MDHEN, SYDVKM. CDR3 bases: TGTGCCAGCGGAGGGAAAAACTATGGCTACACCTTC. The encoded protein is CASGGKNYGYTF.

This clone was seen only a few times. This chain connects TRBV4-1 to TRBJ1-1; D uncertain. Germline CDR1 is MGHRA and CDR2 is YSYEKL. Trimming took off 0 bases at V and 2 bases at J, with 7 bases between the two ends. The CDR3 runs 14 residues. The CDR3 DNA sequence: TGCGCCAGCAGCCAAGACCCCAGAAACACTGAAGCTTTCTTT. Translation: CASSQDPRNTEAFF.

The V call is TRBV19, the J call TRBJ2-3; 10 bases are shared with TRBD2. Germline CDR1 reads LNHDA; CDR2 reads SQIVND (reference sequence). The CDR3 covers 18 residues. V lost 3 bases to trimming and J lost 4 bases; unmatched junction nucleotides: 13. CDR3 DNA: TGTGCCAGTAGTATTGGTTCCCTAGCGGGAGCAGCGTCAGATACGCAGTATTTT. It encodes CASSIGSLAGAASDTQYF.

The J gene is TRBJ2-7, the V gene TRBV15; weak D call: TRBD1 (6 bases). The germline CDR1 and CDR2 sequences are LNHNV and YYDKDF (reference sequence). V lost 2 bases, J lost 2 bases, and 16 bases lay in between. The CDR3 has 16 amino acids. The CDR3 DNA follows: TGTGCCACCAGCAGACGCGGACAGACGAAAACCTACGAGCAGTACTTC. Its translation is CATSRRGQTKTYEQYF.

The rearrangement links TRBV5-4 to TRBJ2-1, with 7 bases matching TRBD2. Per the germline V gene, CDR1 is SGHNT and CDR2 is YYREEE (reference sequence). CDR3 length: 16 amino acids. V gave up 1 base and J gave up 7 bases; unmatched junction bases: 11. The CDR3 nucleotides are TGTGCCAGCAGCTTGTCAGGACTAGTAGGTTTGAATGAGCAGTTCTTC. It codes for CASSLSGLVGLNEQFF.

This sequence joins TRBV4-2 and TRBJ2-3; D unresolved. Trimming stripped 7 bases from V and 4 bases from J, with 15 bases between. Germline lookup yields CDR1 LGHNA and CDR2 YNFKEQ. CDR3 size: 14 residues. The CDR3 sequence: CASTRNKSSDTQYF. In DNA, the CDR3 is TGTGCCAGCACCCGTAACAAGTCGTCAGATACGCAGTATTTT.

The chain uses TRBV28 and TRBJ1-4; D call uncertain. The CDR3 length is 17 residues. Germline CDR1 MDHEN, CDR2 SYDVKM. Trimming stripped 6 bases from V and 0 bases from J, with 17 bases between. The CDR3 protein is CASSLVAVAPTNEKLFF. The CDR3 nucleotides read TGTGCCAGCAGCCTAGTGGCGGTTGCACCAACTAATGAAAAACTGTTTTTT.

The gene calls are TRBV6-6 and TRBJ2-3; TRBD2 might be the D (6 bases). CDR3 length: 16 residues. V dropped 2 bases and J dropped 4 bases, with 16 bases sitting between them. Germline assignment: CDR1 MNHNY and CDR2 SVGAGI (reference sequence). The CDR3 DNA sequence: TGTGCCAGCAGTTACCGGACGGGACTGGGAGCAGATACGCAGTATTTT. As protein: CASSYRTGLGADTQYF.

The V call is TRBV5-1, the J call TRBJ2-1; 10 bases align to TRBD2. Germline values: CDR1 SGHRS, CDR2 YFSETQ. The CDR3 has 14 amino acids. The trim removed 4 bases at V and 4 bases at J, leaving 2 bases unmatched. The CDR3 is CASSGTSVYNEQFF. In DNA form, the CDR3 reads TGCGCCAGCAGCGGGACTAGCGTATACAATGAGCAGTTCTTC.

V gene TRBV7-3 combines with J gene TRBJ2-5; 8 positions match TRBD2. V gave up 3 bases and J gave up 5 bases; unmatched junction bases: 5. CDR3 length equals 14 residues. CDR1 is SGHTA, CDR2 FQGTGA, per germline. This CDR3 reads CASSLSGSGETQYF. DNA of the CDR3: TGTGCCAGCAGCTTGAGCGGGAGCGGGGAGACCCAGTACTTC.

The chain's CDR3 is CASSQRGQINTEAFF. As DNA, the CDR3 is TGCGCCAGCAGCCAACGGGGACAGATAAACACTGAAGCTTTCTTT. The chain couples TRBV4-1 to TRBJ1-1; 7 bases agree with TRBD1. This CDR3 contains 15 residues. Trimming removed 2 bases from V and 2 bases from J; junction bases left unmatched: 5. Looked up from germline, CDR1 is MGHRA and CDR2 is YSYEKL.

The rearrangement links TRBV6-5 to TRBJ2-5, with D possibly being TRBD1 (6 bases). The CDR3 consists of 13 residues. CDR1 MNHEY and CDR2 SVGAGI come from the germline V gene. V shed 6 bases and J shed 2 bases, with 10 bases lying between them. The CDR3 nucleotides read TGTGCCAGCAGGAGGGGGTTACAAGAGACCCAGTACTTC. This encodes CASRRGLQETQYF.

This chain links TRBV29-1 with TRBJ2-3, with TRBD2 matching 8 bases. Germline V gene data show CDR1 as SQVTM and CDR2 as ANQGSEA. After removal of 6 bases from V and 4 bases from J, the junction contained 9 bases not matched to a gene. The CDR3 loop spans 14 amino acids. The CDR3 loop reads CSVIDRRGADTQYF. The CDR3 nucleotides read TGCAGCGTCATCGACAGGCGGGGGGCAGATACGCAGTATTTT.

The chain recombines TRBV12-2 with TRBJ2-1; TRBD2 is the table's D call and was not checked against the DNA. TRBV12-2 has pseudogene status. The CDR3 runs to 18 residues. The CDR3 DNA reads as TGTGCAAGTCGCTTAGGCAGTTTGATAGATAGCAGATACAATGAGCAGTTCTTC. Its protein product is CASRLGSLIDSRYNEQFF.

This chain joins TRBV12-5 and TRBJ2-5; tentative D call: TRBD1 (5 bases). V lost 5 bases to trimming and J lost 9 bases, with 13 bases between them. This CDR3 comprises 12 residues. Germline CDR1 is LGHNT and CDR2 is FRNRAP. This CDR3 reads CASGTSTGSQYF. DNA for the CDR3: TGTGCTAGTGGTACAAGTACAGGATCCCAGTACTTC.

The rearrangement uses TRBV4-1 and TRBJ1-4; TRBD1 agrees at 8 bases. The germline CDR1 and CDR2 sequences are MGHRA and YSYEKL. V was pared by 2 bases and J by 7 bases, with 9 bases of the junction left unmatched. The length of the CDR3 is 16 residues. The CDR3 is CASSQTQGVSSEKLFF. As DNA, the CDR3 is TGCGCCAGCAGCCAAACACAGGGGGTTTCATCTGAAAAACTGTTTTTT.

The rearrangement links TRBV6-5 to TRBJ2-7; 7 bases line up with TRBD1. Germline CDR1 reads MNHEY; CDR2 reads SVGAGI. The CDR3 runs to 12 residues. The junction had 0 bases not matched to a gene; V was cut back by 4 bases and J by 3 bases. This CDR3 reads CASSWDSYEQYF. CDR3 in DNA: TGTGCCAGCAGTTGGGACAGCTACGAGCAGTACTTC.